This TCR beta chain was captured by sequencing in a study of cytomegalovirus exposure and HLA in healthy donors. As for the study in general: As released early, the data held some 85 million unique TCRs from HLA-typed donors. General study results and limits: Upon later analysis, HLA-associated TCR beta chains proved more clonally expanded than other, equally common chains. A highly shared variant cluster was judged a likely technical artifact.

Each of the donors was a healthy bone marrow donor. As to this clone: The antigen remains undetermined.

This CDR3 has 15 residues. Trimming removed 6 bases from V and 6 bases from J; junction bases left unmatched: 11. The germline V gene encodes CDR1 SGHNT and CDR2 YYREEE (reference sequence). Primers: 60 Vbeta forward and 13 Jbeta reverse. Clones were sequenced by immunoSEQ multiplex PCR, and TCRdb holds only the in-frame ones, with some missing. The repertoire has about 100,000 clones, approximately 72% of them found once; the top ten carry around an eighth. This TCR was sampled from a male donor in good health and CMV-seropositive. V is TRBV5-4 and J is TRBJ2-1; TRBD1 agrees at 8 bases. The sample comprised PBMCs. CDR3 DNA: TGTGCCAGCACTCAGGGGGCGGCTGGGGGCAATGAGCAGTTCTTC. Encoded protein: CASTQGAAGGNEQFF. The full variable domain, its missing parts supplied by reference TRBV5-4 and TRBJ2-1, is ETGVTQSPTHLIKTRGQQVTLRCSSQSGHNTVSWYQQALGQGPQFIFQYYREEENGRGNFPPRFSGLQFPNYSSELNVNALELDDSALYLCASTQGAAGGNEQFFGPGTRLTVL.